A selection of T cell receptor beta chains follows, all from one sample in a study of regulatory T cells in long-lasting Graves disease. TCRdb re-derived calls from the multiplex PCR reads in MiXCR, one entry per CDR3 protein. The sample lists over 350,000 distinct CDR3 sequences; around 21% were seen once. The specimen comprised peripheral blood mononuclear cells (PBMCs), sampled when the disease was refractory, from a patient treated with antithyroid drugs. These receptors were taken from a female donor with Graves disease. The CDR3 runs from the conserved cysteine through the conserved F or W. Fields, in order: J gene, V gene, clone size, D gene, CDR3 DNA, CDR3 protein. The D gene is left open where the match is weak. The listing skips clone size in some rows; elsewhere it reads once, few, many or a size class.

J gene: TRBJ2-7
V gene: TRBV7-9
clone size: many
D gene: NA
CDR3 DNA: TGTGCCAGCAGCTTAGGTGGACTCCGCAACTACGAGCAGTACTTC
CDR3 protein: CASSLGGLRNYEQYF

J gene: TRBJ2-7
V gene: TRBV6-1
clone size: many
D gene: NA
CDR3 DNA: TGTGCCAGCAGAACGCGTTCCCGGTATGGTTTTTACGAGCAGTACTTC
CDR3 protein: CASRTRSRYGFYEQYF

J gene: TRBJ1-4
V gene: TRBV5-1
clone size: few
D gene: NA
CDR3 DNA: TGCGCCAGCAGCCAGGCGGGACCCCCCTCAAGAAGGGAAAAACTGTTTTTT
CDR3 protein: CASSQAGPPSRREKLFF

J gene: TRBJ2-7
V gene: TRBV24-1
clone size: many
D gene: TRBD1
CDR3 DNA: TGTGCCACCAGTGAGGGACAGGGGGTAGACGAGCAGTACTTC
CDR3 protein: CATSEGQGVDEQYF

J gene: TRBJ2-3
V gene: TRBV7-2
clone size: NA
D gene: TRBD2
CDR3 DNA: TGTGCCAGCAGTTTTACTAGCGGGACCTTCGATACGCAGTATTTT
CDR3 protein: CASSFTSGTFDTQYF

J gene: TRBJ1-1
V gene: TRBV10-3
clone size: many
D gene: TRBD1
CDR3 DNA: TGTGCCATCAGCACTGGACAGGGGAACACTGAAGCTTTCTTT
CDR3 protein: CAISTGQGNTEAFF

J gene: TRBJ2-7
V gene: TRBV7-8
clone size: many
D gene: TRBD2
CDR3 DNA: TGTGCCAGCAGCTTAGTGACTAGCGGGAGCCTCGAGCAGTACTTC
CDR3 protein: CASSLVTSGSLEQYF

J gene: TRBJ1-5
V gene: TRBV4-2
clone size: few
D gene: NA
CDR3 DNA: TGTGCCAGCAGCGAAAAGCGGGCGTGGGCTTCCAATCAGCCCCAGCATTTT
CDR3 protein: CASSEKRAWASNQPQHF

J gene: TRBJ2-5
V gene: TRBV5-4
clone size: NA
D gene: TRBD1
CDR3 DNA: TGTGCCAGCAGCTTGACAGGGGCTGATGAGCAGTACTTC
CDR3 protein: CASSLTGADEQYF

J gene: TRBJ2-7
V gene: TRBV7-8
clone size: many
D gene: NA
CDR3 DNA: TGTGCCAGCAGCGGAACAGCCGCCTACGAGCAGTACTTC
CDR3 protein: CASSGTAAYEQYF

J gene: TRBJ2-7
V gene: TRBV7-9
clone size: few
D gene: NA
CDR3 DNA: TGTGCCAGCAGCCCACGACAGGAATTTCGCTACGAGCAGTACTTC
CDR3 protein: CASSPRQEFRYEQYF

J gene: TRBJ2-5
V gene: TRBV19
clone size: NA
D gene: TRBD1
CDR3 DNA: TGTGCCAGTACCTCCGGGACAGGGGTTGGCGAGACCCAGTACTTC
CDR3 protein: CASTSGTGVGETQYF

J gene: TRBJ1-6
V gene: TRBV27
clone size: many
D gene: NA
CDR3 DNA: TGTGCCAGCAGTACCGCAATTGATTCACCCCTCCACTTT
CDR3 protein: CASSTAIDSPLHF

J gene: TRBJ2-7
V gene: TRBV15
clone size: many
D gene: NA
CDR3 DNA: TGTGCCACCAGCTCGTACTACGAGCAGTACTTC
CDR3 protein: CATSSYYEQYF

J gene: TRBJ2-6
V gene: TRBV7-2
clone size: few
D gene: NA
CDR3 DNA: TGTGCCAGCAGCCGCGGATTGGGTGGTTCTGGGGCCAACGTCCTGACTTTC
CDR3 protein: CASSRGLGGSGANVLTF

J gene: TRBJ2-7
V gene: TRBV12-3/TRBV12-4
clone size: NA
D gene: TRBD2
CDR3 DNA: TGTGCCAGCAGTTTTAGCGGGAGTAGGGCCTACGAGCAGTACTTC
CDR3 protein: CASSFSGSRAYEQYF

J gene: TRBJ1-1
V gene: TRBV6-5
clone size: few
D gene: NA
CDR3 DNA: TGTGCCAGCAGTTACGATCCTGAAGCTTTCTTT
CDR3 protein: CASSYDPEAFF

J gene: TRBJ2-7
V gene: TRBV7-2
clone size: many
D gene: TRBD2
CDR3 DNA: TGTGCCAGCAGCTACAGCGGGAGTGTCTACGAGCAGTACTTC
CDR3 protein: CASSYSGSVYEQYF

J gene: TRBJ2-7
V gene: TRBV20-1
clone size: few
D gene: TRBD2
CDR3 DNA: TGCAGTGCTAGAGATGATTCGGGCGGGAGATACTACGAGCAGTACTTC
CDR3 protein: CSARDDSGGRYYEQYF

J gene: TRBJ2-7
V gene: TRBV19
clone size: NA
D gene: TRBD2
CDR3 DNA: TGTGCCAGTAGTATGTCCTGGACTAGCGGGACCTACGAGCAGTACTTC
CDR3 protein: CASSMSWTSGTYEQYF

J gene: TRBJ1-1
V gene: TRBV20-1
clone size: NA
D gene: NA
CDR3 DNA: TGCAGTGCTAGAGGGGCAACTGAAGCTTTCTTT
CDR3 protein: CSARGATEAFF

J gene: TRBJ2-5
V gene: TRBV4-1
clone size: NA
D gene: TRBD2
CDR3 DNA: TGCGCCAGCAGCCCATGGGGACTAGCGGGAGTAGAGACCCAGTACTTC
CDR3 protein: CASSPWGLAGVETQYF

J gene: TRBJ2-3
V gene: TRBV28
clone size: NA
D gene: NA
CDR3 DNA: TGTGCCAGCACGTGGACTTTGAGCACAGATACGCAGTATTTT
CDR3 protein: CASTWTLSTDTQYF

J gene: TRBJ2-7
V gene: TRBV12-3/TRBV12-4
clone size: many
D gene: NA
CDR3 DNA: TGTGCCAGCAGTTTAAATATCAACTACGAGCAGTACTTC
CDR3 protein: CASSLNINYEQYF

J gene: TRBJ2-1
V gene: TRBV12-3/TRBV12-4
clone size: NA
D gene: TRBD2
CDR3 DNA: TGTGCCAGCAGACCCGGACTAGCGGGAGTGGGCAATGAGCAGTTCTTC
CDR3 protein: CASRPGLAGVGNEQFF

J gene: TRBJ1-6
V gene: TRBV20-1
clone size: few
D gene: NA
CDR3 DNA: TGCAGTGCTAGAGATCTGGGGGAGTGGAATAATTCACCCCTCCACTTT
CDR3 protein: CSARDLGEWNNSPLHF

J gene: TRBJ1-2
V gene: TRBV7-2
clone size: many
D gene: NA
CDR3 DNA: TGTGCCAGCAGCTCCCTTGGGGGGTCCCGAGGCTACACCTTC
CDR3 protein: CASSSLGGSRGYTF

J gene: TRBJ2-3
V gene: TRBV20-1
clone size: NA
D gene: TRBD2
CDR3 DNA: TGCAGTGCCGCAAGGACTAGCGGGAAGAGCACAGATACGCAGTATTTT
CDR3 protein: CSAARTSGKSTDTQYF

J gene: TRBJ2-2
V gene: TRBV27
clone size: many
D gene: TRBD2
CDR3 DNA: TGTGCCAGCAGAGGGACTAGCGGGAGGGTAGCCACCGGGGAGCTGTTTTTT
CDR3 protein: CASRGTSGRVATGELFF

J gene: TRBJ2-2
V gene: TRBV7-9
clone size: once
D gene: NA
CDR3 DNA: TGTACCAGCAGCTTTGGGAGGTTCCCCGGGGAGCTGTTTTTT
CDR3 protein: CTSSFGRFPGELFF

J gene: TRBJ2-5
V gene: TRBV28
clone size: many
D gene: TRBD1
CDR3 DNA: TGTGCCAGCACCGAGTTTGGGACAGGGGGGGAGACCCAGTACTTC
CDR3 protein: CASTEFGTGGETQYF

J gene: TRBJ2-6
V gene: TRBV7-2
clone size: NA
D gene: NA
CDR3 DNA: TGTGCCAGCAGCACCCCCTCTGGGGCCAACGTCCTGACTTTC
CDR3 protein: CASSTPSGANVLTF

J gene: TRBJ2-5
V gene: TRBV28
clone size: many
D gene: NA
CDR3 DNA: TGTGCCAGCAAGGGCAGGAAAGAGACCCAGTACTTC
CDR3 protein: CASKGRKETQYF

J gene: TRBJ2-7
V gene: TRBV6-1
clone size: NA
D gene: TRBD1
CDR3 DNA: TGTGCCAGCAGTGACCCCTCCAGGGGGCCATCCTACGAGCAGTACTTC
CDR3 protein: CASSDPSRGPSYEQYF

J gene: TRBJ2-7
V gene: TRBV7-2
clone size: many
D gene: NA
CDR3 DNA: TGTGCCAGCAGCTTAGTGGGCCGATACGAGCAGTACTTC
CDR3 protein: CASSLVGRYEQYF

J gene: TRBJ1-1
V gene: TRBV7-7
clone size: NA
D gene: TRBD1
CDR3 DNA: TGTGCTAGCAGCACAGGGACAGGAGAAGCTTTCTTT
CDR3 protein: CASSTGTGEAFF

J gene: TRBJ2-7
V gene: TRBV18
clone size: NA
D gene: TRBD1
CDR3 DNA: TGTGCCAGCTCACTACGGGGGCAGGGGGCCCCGGCGTACGAGCAGTACTTC
CDR3 protein: CASSLRGQGAPAYEQYF

J gene: TRBJ2-7
V gene: TRBV10-3
clone size: NA
D gene: NA
CDR3 DNA: TGTGCCATCAGTGAATACAGGGACTCCTGCGAGCAGTACTTC
CDR3 protein: CAISEYRDSCEQYF

J gene: TRBJ2-5
V gene: TRBV5-4
clone size: NA
D gene: TRBD2
CDR3 DNA: TGTGCCAGCAGGCCGTCTAGCGGAGGGGTGGAGACCCAGTACTTC
CDR3 protein: CASRPSSGGVETQYF

J gene: TRBJ2-5
V gene: TRBV12-3/TRBV12-4
clone size: many
D gene: TRBD2
CDR3 DNA: TGTGCCAGCAGTAATCCCGGGACTAGCGGCCAAGAGACCCAGTACTTC
CDR3 protein: CASSNPGTSGQETQYF

J gene: TRBJ2-7
V gene: TRBV27
clone size: many
D gene: NA
CDR3 DNA: TGTGCCAGCAGTCCCGTTTCCGGGGCACCCCTCTACGAGCAGTACTTC
CDR3 protein: CASSPVSGAPLYEQYF

J gene: TRBJ1-5
V gene: TRBV30
clone size: many
D gene: NA
CDR3 DNA: TGTGCCTGGAGTGTAGGGGCCGGTCAGCCCCAGCATTTT
CDR3 protein: CAWSVGAGQPQHF

J gene: TRBJ1-1
V gene: TRBV19
clone size: NA
D gene: NA
CDR3 DNA: TGTGCCAGTAGGACAGTAGGACACACTGAAGCTTTCTTT
CDR3 protein: CASRTVGHTEAFF

J gene: TRBJ2-4
V gene: TRBV3-1
clone size: few
D gene: NA
CDR3 DNA: TGTGCCAGCAGCCAAGTGGCCGGGCGGCCTGAAAACATTCAGTACTTC
CDR3 protein: CASSQVAGRPENIQYF

J gene: TRBJ1-1
V gene: TRBV5-1
clone size: NA
D gene: TRBD1
CDR3 DNA: TGCGCCAGCAGCTTGAAGCCAGGGGGCGGGTACACTGAAGCTTTCTTT
CDR3 protein: CASSLKPGGGYTEAFF

J gene: TRBJ2-5
V gene: TRBV10-3
clone size: many
D gene: NA
CDR3 DNA: TGTGCCATCAATACAGGGCAGGGGACACAAGAGACCCAGTACTTC
CDR3 protein: CAINTGQGTQETQYF

J gene: TRBJ2-4
V gene: TRBV25-1
clone size: NA
D gene: NA
CDR3 DNA: TGTGCCAGCGGACTACTCAACATTCAGTACTTC
CDR3 protein: CASGLLNIQYF

J gene: TRBJ2-3
V gene: TRBV19
clone size: NA
D gene: TRBD2
CDR3 DNA: TGTGCCAGTAGCCCAAGGACTAGCGGGAGAGCCCTAAGCGGTGCAGATACGCAGTATTTT
CDR3 protein: CASSPRTSGRALSGADTQYF

J gene: TRBJ2-2
V gene: TRBV9
clone size: many
D gene: TRBD2
CDR3 DNA: TGTGCCAGCAGCGTAGGCGGGAGCTCCACCGGGGAGCTGTTTTTT
CDR3 protein: CASSVGGSSTGELFF

J gene: TRBJ2-7
V gene: TRBV20-1
clone size: many
D gene: TRBD2
CDR3 DNA: TGCAGTGCTAGGGGGACTAGCGGGAGTTTATACGAGCAGTACTTC
CDR3 protein: CSARGTSGSLYEQYF

J gene: TRBJ1-2
V gene: TRBV29-1
clone size: few
D gene: NA
CDR3 DNA: TGCAGCGTTGGAAGGCAGGGGTTTGGCTACACCTTC
CDR3 protein: CSVGRQGFGYTF

J gene: TRBJ1-5
V gene: TRBV12-3/TRBV12-4
clone size: NA
D gene: NA
CDR3 DNA: TGTGCCAGCAGTCTCGAGCTGGCAGGTGGGAGCAATCAGCCCCAGCATTTT
CDR3 protein: CASSLELAGGSNQPQHF